The source of this T cell receptor (beta chain) is a study of OX40 agonist ivuxolimab in advanced cancers. On the study more broadly: Ivuxolimab was delivered to patients intravenously every 2 weeks at doses spanning 0.01 to 10 mg/kg.

This CDR3 is built from 15 residues. Trimming removed 6 bases from V and 5 bases from J; junction bases left unmatched: 10. Germline V lookup: CDR1 KGHSH, CDR2 LQKENI. Sampling of blood occurred at baseline, cycle 4 day 1, and cycle 7 day 1. The repertoire was sequenced with immunoSEQ multiplex PCR; TCRdb's copy has only in-frame clones and lacks some. The table has about 61,000 clones, around 83% seen once. This clone was detected once. This clonotype originated in an adult with an advanced solid tumor such as melanoma, head and neck, liver or kidney cancer. Sequences were derived from CD4+ or CD8+ T cells sorted from blood, sampled in a trial of the OX40 agonist ivuxolimab. The chain links TRBV18 to TRBJ1-5; 7 bases map to TRBD1. The CDR3 region has the DNA TGTGCCAGCTCCCGACTGGGGACAGAGGATCAGCCCCAGCATTTT. Residues: CASSRLGTEDQPQHF.